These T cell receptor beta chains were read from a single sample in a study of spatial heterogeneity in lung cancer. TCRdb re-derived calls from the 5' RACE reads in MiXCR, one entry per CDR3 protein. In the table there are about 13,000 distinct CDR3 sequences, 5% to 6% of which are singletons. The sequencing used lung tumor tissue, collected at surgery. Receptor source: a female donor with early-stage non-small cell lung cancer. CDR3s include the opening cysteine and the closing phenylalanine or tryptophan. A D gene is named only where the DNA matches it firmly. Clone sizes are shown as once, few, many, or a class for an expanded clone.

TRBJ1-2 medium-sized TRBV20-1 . CSVSQANYGYTF TGCAGTGTGTCACAGGCTAACTATGGCTACACCTTC
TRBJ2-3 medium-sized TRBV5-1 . CASSPRGGDTDTQYF TGCGCCAGCAGCCCGAGGGGAGGAGACACAGATACGCAGTATTTT
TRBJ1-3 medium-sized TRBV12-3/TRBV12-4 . CASSWRSHSGNTIYF TGTGCCAGCAGTTGGAGGTCCCACTCTGGAAACACCATATATTTT
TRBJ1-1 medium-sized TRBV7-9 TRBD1 CASRPGTENTEAFF TGTGCCAGCAGGCCCGGGACAGAGAACACTGAAGCTTTCTTT
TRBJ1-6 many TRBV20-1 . CSARSSRAGARTNSPLHF TGCAGTGCTAGAAGTTCTCGGGCAGGGGCGAGAACTAATTCACCCCTCCACTTT
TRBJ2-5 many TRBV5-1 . CASSLAGKLLYF TGCGCCAGCAGCTTGGCGGGAAAGCTATTGTACTTC
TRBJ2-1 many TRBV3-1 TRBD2 CASSRRGGLNNEQFF TGTGCCAGCAGTCGGCGGGGGGGCCTAAACAATGAGCAGTTCTTC
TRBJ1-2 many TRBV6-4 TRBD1 CASDRAGGCGYTF TGTGCCAGCGATCGGGCAGGGGGATGTGGCTACACCTTC
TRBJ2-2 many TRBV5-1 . CASSSQDGFGELFF TGCGCCAGCAGCTCCCAGGACGGTTTCGGGGAGCTGTTTTTT
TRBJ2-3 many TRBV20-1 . CSARDLGSEGDTQYF TGCAGTGCTAGAGATCTGGGTAGCGAAGGAGATACGCAGTATTTT
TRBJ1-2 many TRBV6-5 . CASSRGSVYGYTF TGTGCCAGCTCGAGGGGCTCTGTCTATGGCTACACCTTC
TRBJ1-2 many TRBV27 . CASSFIGTSNYTF TGTGCCAGCAGTTTTATTGGGACATCGAACTACACCTTC
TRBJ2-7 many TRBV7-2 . CASSPLAATYEQYF TGTGCCAGCAGCCCCTTAGCGGCCACCTACGAGCAGTACTTC
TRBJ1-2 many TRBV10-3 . CAISYREHGYTF TGTGCCATTAGTTACAGGGAACATGGCTACACCTTC
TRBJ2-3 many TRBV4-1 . CASSRSGGGESDTQYF TGCGCCAGCAGCCGATCGGGCGGGGGCGAATCAGATACGCAGTATTTT